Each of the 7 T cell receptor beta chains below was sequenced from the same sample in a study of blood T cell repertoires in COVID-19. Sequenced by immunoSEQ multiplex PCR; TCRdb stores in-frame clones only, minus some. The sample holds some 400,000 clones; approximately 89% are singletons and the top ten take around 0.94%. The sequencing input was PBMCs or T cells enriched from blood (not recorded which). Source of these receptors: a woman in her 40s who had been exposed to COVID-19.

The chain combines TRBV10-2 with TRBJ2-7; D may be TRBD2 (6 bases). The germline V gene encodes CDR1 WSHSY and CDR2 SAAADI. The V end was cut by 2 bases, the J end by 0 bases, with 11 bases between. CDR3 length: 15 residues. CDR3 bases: TGCGCCAGCAGTGAGGTCGGGGGAAGCTCCTACGAGCAGTACTTC. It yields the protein CASSEVGGSSYEQYF.

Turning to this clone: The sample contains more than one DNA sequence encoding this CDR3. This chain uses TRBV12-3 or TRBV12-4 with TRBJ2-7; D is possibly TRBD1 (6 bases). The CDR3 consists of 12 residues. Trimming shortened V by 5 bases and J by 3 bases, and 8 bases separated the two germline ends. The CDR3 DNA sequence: TGTGCCAGCAGTCAAGGGGGCTACGAGCAGTACTTC. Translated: CASSQGGYEQYF.

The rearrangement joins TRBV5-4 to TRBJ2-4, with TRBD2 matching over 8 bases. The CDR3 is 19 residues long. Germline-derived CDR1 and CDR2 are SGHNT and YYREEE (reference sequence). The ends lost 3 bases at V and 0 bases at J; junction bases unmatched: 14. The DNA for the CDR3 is TGTGCCAGCAGCTCACCTCTGGGTAGCGGGACCCTAGCCAAAAACATTCAGTACTTC. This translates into CASSSPLGSGTLAKNIQYF.

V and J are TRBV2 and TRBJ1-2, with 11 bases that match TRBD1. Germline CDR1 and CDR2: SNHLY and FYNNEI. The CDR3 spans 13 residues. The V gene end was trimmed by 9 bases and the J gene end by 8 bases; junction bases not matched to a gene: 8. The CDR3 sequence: CARRTGGARGYTF. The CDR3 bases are TGTGCCAGAAGGACAGGGGGCGCGAGAGGCTACACCTTC.

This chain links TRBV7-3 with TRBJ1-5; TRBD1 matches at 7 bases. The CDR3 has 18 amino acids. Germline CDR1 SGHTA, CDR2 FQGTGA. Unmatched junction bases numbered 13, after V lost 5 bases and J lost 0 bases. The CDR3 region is CASSLLRGGRYSNQPQHF. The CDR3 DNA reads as TGTGCCAGCAGCCTCCTCAGAGGGGGCAGGTATAGCAATCAGCCCCAGCATTTT. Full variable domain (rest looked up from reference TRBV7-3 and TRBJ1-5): GAGVSQTPSNKVTEKGKYVELRCDPISGHTALYWYRQSLGQGPEFLIYFQGTGAADDSGLPNDRFFAVRPEGSVSTLKIQRTERGDSAVYLCASSLLRGGRYSNQPQHFGDGTRLSIL.

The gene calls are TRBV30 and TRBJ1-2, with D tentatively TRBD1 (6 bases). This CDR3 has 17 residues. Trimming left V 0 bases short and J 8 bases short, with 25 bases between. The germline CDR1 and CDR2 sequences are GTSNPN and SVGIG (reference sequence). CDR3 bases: TGTGCCTGGAGTGTATCCGCGTCAGGGGCTCTTGCTTGGGGCTACACCTTC. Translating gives CAWSVSASGALAWGYTF.

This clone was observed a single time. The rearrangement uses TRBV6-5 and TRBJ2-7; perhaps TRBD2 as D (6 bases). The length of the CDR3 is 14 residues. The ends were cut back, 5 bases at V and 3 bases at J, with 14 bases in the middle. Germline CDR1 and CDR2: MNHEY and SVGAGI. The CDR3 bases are TGTGCCAGCAGTCCTCGGGGACTGTTCTACGAGCAGTACTTC. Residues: CASSPRGLFYEQYF.